This TCR beta chain came from a study of blood T cell repertoires in COVID-19. The germline V gene has CDR1 SGHKS and CDR2 YYEKEE (reference sequence). V was clipped by 5 bases and J by 3 bases, with 18 bases between them. The CDR3 spans 15 residues. Authors' data handling: Reference gene primer amplification yielded estimated nucleated cell counts. Method: immunoSEQ multiplex PCR; TCRdb's copy keeps in-frame clones and lacks some. The V and J calls and clone size come from that table; D and trimming were worked out from the DNA. Altogether 200,000 to 250,000 clones are present, 86% being singletons, with the ten largest covering 5% to 7%.

Sequencing was done on a sample of peripheral blood. V gene TRBV5-5 combines with J gene TRBJ2-7, with D possibly being TRBD2 (5 bases). This receptor was obtained from a woman older than 75 with COVID-19, enrolled during active disease. CDR3 loop: CASSPGIGPIYEQYF. The CDR3 bases are TGTGCCAGCAGTCCCGGGATCGGACCGATCTACGAGCAGTACTTC.